This note documents a single T cell receptor beta chain sequence. Its cognate antigen is unknown. The record originates from a study of beta chain features in type 1 diabetes. Every isolated RNA sample was fully reverse transcribed, so sequencing captured expressed TCRB transcripts. TCRdb's table, derived via immunoSEQ multiplex PCR, lists solely in-frame clones and lacks some. The profile shows about 160,000 clones, 8% to 9.5% of them singletons. Trimming removed 0 bases at V and 0 bases at J, with 8 bases between. The CDR3 runs to 15 residues. CDR1 is MNHEY and CDR2 is SVGAGI in the germline V gene. Findings and caveats of the study: Researchers could not determine here whether HLA type influences TCRB rearrangement. In all four CD4+ subsets, TCRB CDR3 length was significantly, moderately reduced in type 1 diabetes.

The V gene is TRBV6-5, the J gene TRBJ2-5, with D possibly matching TRBD2 (5 bases). This TCR was sampled from a woman under 30 with type 1 diabetes. Input material: central memory CD4+ T cells from blood. The CDR3 spells CASSYSGADQETQYF. The CDR3 DNA is TGTGCCAGCAGTTACTCGGGAGCGGACCAAGAGACCCAGTACTTC.